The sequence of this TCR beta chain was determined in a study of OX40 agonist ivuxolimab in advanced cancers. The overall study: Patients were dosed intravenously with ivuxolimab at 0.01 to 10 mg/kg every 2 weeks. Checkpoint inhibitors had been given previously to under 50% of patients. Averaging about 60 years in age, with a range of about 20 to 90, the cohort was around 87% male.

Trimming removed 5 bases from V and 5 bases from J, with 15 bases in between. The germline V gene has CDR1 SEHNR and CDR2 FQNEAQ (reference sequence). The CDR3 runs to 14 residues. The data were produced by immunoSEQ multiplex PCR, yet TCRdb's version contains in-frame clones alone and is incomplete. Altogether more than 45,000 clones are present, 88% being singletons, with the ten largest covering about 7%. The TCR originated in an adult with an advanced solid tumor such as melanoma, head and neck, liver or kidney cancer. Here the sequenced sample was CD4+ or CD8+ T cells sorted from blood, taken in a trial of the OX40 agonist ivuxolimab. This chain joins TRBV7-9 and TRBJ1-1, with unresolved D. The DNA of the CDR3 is TGTGCCAGCAGCCCACGCCTCCTGGGGACTGAAGCTTTCTTT. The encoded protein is CASSPRLLGTEAFF. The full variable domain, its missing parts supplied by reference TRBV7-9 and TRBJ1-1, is DTGVSQNPRHKITKRGQNVTFRCDPISEHNRLYWYRQTLGQGPEFLTYFQNEAQLEKSRLLSDRFSAERPKGSFSTLEIQRTEQGDSAMYLCASSPRLLGTEAFFGQGTRLTVV.